This T cell receptor beta chain was documented in a study of human thymus T cells. Clones were read by immunoSEQ multiplex PCR, and TCRdb kept only the in-frame ones, dropping some. The sample consists of about 43,000 clones, 85% to 95% of them appearing once. The sequencing input was blood. This sequence was found in a girl in the first two years of life with a congenital heart defect but otherwise immunologically healthy.

The CDR3 region is CASSLVSAGGTGELFF. The DNA for the CDR3 is TGTGCCAGCAGCTTAGTCTCCGCGGGAGGCACCGGGGAGCTGTTTTTT. The chain uses TRBV7-6 and TRBJ2-2; 8 bases are a match to TRBD2. The CDR3 consists of 16 residues. The J segment lost 4 bases and the V segment lost 1 base, leaving 5 bases of the junction unmatched. The V gene's germline CDR1 is SGHVS and CDR2 FNYEAQ. Variable domain in full (rest from reference TRBV7-6 and TRBJ2-2): GAGVSQSPRYKVTKRGQDVALRCDPISGHVSLYWYRQALGQGPEFLTYFNYEAQQDKSGLPNDRFSAERPEGSISTLTIQRTEQRDSAMYRCASSLVSAGGTGELFFGEGSRLTVL.